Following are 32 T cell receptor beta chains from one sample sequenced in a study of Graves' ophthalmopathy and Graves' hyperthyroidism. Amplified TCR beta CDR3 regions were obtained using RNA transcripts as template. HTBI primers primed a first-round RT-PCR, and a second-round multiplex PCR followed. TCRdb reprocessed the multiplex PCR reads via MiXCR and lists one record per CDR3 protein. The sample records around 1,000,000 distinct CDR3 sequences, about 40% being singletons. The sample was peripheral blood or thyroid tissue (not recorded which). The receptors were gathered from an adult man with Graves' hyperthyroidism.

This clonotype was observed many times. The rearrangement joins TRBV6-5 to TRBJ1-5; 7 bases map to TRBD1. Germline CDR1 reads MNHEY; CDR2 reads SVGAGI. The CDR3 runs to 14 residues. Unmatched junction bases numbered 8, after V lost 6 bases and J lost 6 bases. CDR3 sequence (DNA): TGTGCCAGCAGCCCGACAGGGTCACGTCAGCCCCAGCATTTT. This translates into CASSPTGSRQPQHF.

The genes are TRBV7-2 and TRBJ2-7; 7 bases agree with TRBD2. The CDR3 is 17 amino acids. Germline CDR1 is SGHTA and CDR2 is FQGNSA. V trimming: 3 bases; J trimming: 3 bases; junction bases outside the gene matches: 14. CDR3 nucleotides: TGTGCCAGCAGCTTTACCAGACTAGCAGCCTCTTTCTACGAGCAGTACTTC. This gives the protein CASSFTRLAASFYEQYF.

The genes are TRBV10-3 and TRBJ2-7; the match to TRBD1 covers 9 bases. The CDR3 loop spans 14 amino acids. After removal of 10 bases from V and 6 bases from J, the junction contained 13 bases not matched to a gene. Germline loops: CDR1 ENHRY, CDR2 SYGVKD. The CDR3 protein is CASSRRDREREQYF. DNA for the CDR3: TGTGCCAGCTCAAGACGGGACAGGGAACGCGAGCAGTACTTC.

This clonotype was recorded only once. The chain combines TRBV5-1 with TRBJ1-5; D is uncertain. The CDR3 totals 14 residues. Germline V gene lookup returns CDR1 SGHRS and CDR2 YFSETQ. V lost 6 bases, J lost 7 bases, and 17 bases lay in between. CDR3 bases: TGCGCCAGCACAAGGACGCCGCAAAAGCAGCCCCAGCATTTT. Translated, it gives CASTRTPQKQPQHF.

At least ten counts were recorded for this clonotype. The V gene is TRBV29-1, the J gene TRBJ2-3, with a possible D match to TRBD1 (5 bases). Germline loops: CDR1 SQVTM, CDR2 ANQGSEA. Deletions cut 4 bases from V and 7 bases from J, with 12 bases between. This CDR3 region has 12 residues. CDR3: CSVGQSGYTQYF. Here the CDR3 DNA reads TGCAGCGTTGGACAGTCAGGATATACGCAGTATTTT.

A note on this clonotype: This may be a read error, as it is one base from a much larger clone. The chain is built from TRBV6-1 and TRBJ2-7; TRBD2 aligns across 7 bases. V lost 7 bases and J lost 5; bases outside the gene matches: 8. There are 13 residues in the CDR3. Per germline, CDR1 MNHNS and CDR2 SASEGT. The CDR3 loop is CASTGAGVHEQYF. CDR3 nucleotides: TGTGCCAGCACCGGGGCGGGAGTGCACGAGCAGTACTTC.

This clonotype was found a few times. The CDR3 bases are TGTGCCAGCAGTTTGGACAAAAACTACGAGCAGTACTTC. It translates to CASSLDKNYEQYF. The chain links TRBV12-3 or TRBV12-4 to TRBJ2-7, with D perhaps matching TRBD1 (5 bases). The V end lost 3 bases, the J end lost 3 bases, and 9 bases lay between the germline ends. The CDR3 totals 13 residues.

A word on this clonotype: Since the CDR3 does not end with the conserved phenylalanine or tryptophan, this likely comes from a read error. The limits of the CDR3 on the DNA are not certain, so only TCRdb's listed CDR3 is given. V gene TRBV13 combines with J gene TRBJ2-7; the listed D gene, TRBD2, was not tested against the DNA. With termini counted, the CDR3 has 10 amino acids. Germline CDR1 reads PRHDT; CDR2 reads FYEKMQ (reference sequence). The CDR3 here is CASSRSGGYY.

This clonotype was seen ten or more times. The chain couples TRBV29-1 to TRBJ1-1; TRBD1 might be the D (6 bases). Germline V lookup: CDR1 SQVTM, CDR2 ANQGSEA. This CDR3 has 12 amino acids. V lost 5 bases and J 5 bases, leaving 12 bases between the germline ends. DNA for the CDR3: TGCAGCGTTAACCACAGGGAGACTGAAGCTTTCTTT. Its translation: CSVNHRETEAFF.

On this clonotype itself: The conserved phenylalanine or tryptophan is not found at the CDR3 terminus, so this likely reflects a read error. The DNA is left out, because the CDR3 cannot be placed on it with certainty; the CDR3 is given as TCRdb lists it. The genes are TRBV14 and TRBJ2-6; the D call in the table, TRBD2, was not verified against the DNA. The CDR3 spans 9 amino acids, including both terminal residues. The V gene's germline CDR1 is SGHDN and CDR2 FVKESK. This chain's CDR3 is CASSQRTGL.

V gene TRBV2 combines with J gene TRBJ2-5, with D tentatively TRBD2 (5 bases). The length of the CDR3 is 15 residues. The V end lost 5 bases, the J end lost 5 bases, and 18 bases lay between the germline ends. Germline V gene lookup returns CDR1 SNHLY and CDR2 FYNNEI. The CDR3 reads CASSPNKDLGETQYF. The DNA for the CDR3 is TGTGCCAGCAGTCCTAACAAGGACTTAGGCGAGACCCAGTACTTC.

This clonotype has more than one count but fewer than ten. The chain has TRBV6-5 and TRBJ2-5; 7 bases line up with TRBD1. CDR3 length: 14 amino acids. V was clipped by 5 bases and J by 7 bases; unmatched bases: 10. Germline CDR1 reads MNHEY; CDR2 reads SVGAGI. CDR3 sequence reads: CASSEGTGVGTQYF. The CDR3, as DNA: TGTGCCAGCAGTGAGGGAACAGGGGTTGGGACCCAGTACTTC.

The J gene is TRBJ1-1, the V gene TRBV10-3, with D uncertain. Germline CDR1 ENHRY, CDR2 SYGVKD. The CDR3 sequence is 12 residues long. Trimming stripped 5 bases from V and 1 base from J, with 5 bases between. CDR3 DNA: TGTGCCATCAGTTCAGGGAACACTGAAGCTTTCTTT. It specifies CAISSGNTEAFF.

CDR3 region: CASSQGGQGETQPQHF. The CDR3, as DNA: TGTGCCAGCAGCCAAGGGGGACAGGGGGAGACTCAGCCCCAGCATTTT. The V call is TRBV9, the J call TRBJ1-5; 11 bases line up with TRBD1. The CDR3 extends over 16 amino acids. The germline V gene encodes CDR1 SGDLS and CDR2 YYNGEE. Germline trimming cut 4 bases from V and 6 bases from J; bases unmatched to any gene: 9.

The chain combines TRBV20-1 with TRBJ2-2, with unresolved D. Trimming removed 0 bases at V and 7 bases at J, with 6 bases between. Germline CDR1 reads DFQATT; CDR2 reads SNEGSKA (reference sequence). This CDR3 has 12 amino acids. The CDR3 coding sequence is TGCAGTGCTAGAGATCGGCTCGGGGAGCTGTTTTTT. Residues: CSARDRLGELFF.

The CDR3 nucleotides are TGCGCCAGCAGCCCGTGGGACGGAACCTACGAGCAGTACTTC. This gives the protein CASSPWDGTYEQYF. The chain combines TRBV4-1 with TRBJ2-7; D may correspond to TRBD1 or TRBD2 (5 bases each). This CDR3 has 14 amino acids. The V and J ends lost 4 bases and 2 bases respectively, with 12 bases between them. From germline, CDR1 is MGHRA and CDR2 YSYEKL.

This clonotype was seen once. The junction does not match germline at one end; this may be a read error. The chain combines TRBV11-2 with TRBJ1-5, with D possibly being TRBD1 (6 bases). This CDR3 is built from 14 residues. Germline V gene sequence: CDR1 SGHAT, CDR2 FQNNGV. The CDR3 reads CASSQRDTLTPQHF. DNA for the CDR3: TGCGCCAGCAGCCAAAGGGACACTCTCACGCCCCAGCATTTT. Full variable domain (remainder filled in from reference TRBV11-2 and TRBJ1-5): EAGVAQSPRYKIIEKRQSVAFWCNPISGHATLYWYQQILGQGPKLLIQFQNNGVVDDSQLPKDRFSAERLKGVDSTLKIQPAKLEDSAVYLCASSQRDTLTPQHFGDGTRLSIL.

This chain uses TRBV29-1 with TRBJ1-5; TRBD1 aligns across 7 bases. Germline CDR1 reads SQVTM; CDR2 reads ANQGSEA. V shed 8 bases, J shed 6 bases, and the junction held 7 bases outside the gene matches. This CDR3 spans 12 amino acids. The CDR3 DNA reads TGCAGCAGCCGACAGGGCGGTCAGCCCCAGCATTTT. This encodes CSSRQGGQPQHF.

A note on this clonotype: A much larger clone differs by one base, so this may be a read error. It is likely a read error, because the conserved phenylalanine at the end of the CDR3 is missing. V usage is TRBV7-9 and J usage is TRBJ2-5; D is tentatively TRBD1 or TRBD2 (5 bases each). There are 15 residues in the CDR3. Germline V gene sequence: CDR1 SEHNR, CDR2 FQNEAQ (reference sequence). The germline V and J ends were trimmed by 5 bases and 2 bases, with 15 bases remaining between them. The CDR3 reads CASSPGTLGQETQYS. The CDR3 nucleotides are TGTGCCAGCAGCCCCGGGACCCTAGGGCAAGAGACCCAGTACTCC.

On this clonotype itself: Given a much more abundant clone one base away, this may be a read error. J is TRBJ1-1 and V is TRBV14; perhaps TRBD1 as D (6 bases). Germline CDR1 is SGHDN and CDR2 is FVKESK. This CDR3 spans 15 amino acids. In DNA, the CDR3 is TGTGCCAGCAGCCAAACCAGGACAGAGAACACTGAAGCTCTCTTT. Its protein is CASSQTRTENTEALF.

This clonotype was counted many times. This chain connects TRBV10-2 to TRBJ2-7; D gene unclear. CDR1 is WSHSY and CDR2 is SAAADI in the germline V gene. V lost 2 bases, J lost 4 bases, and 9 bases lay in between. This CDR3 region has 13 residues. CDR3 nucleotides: TGCGCCAGCAGTGAGAGACTCAAATACGAGCAGTACTTC. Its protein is CASSERLKYEQYF.

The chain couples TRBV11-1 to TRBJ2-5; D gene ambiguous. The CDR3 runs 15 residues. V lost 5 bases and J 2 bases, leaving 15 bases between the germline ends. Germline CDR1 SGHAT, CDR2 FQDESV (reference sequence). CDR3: CASSVVGGIQETQYF. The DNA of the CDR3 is TGTGCCAGCAGCGTTGTGGGTGGGATACAAGAGACCCAGTACTTC.

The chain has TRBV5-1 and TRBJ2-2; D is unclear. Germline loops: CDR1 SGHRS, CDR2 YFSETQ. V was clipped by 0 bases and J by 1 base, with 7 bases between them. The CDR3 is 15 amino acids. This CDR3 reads CASSLGTENTGELFF. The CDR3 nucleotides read TGCGCCAGCAGCTTGGGCACGGAGAACACCGGGGAGCTGTTTTTT.

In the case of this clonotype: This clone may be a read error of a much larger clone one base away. The CDR3 DNA follows: TGTGCCAGCAGCAGGGACCACAAGATCCGAGAGACCCAGTACTTC. Amino acid sequence: CASSRDHKIRETQYF. The rearrangement links TRBV2 to TRBJ2-5; TRBD1 or TRBD2 may be the D gene (5 bases each). CDR3 length: 15 residues. Germline V gene sequence: CDR1 SNHLY, CDR2 FYNNEI. Between the trimmed V and J ends, which lost 6 bases and 4 bases, there was a span of 18 bases. Full variable domain (rest looked up from reference TRBV2 and TRBJ2-5): EPEVTQTPSHQVTQMGQEVILRCVPISNHLYFYWYRQILGQKVEFLVSFYNNEISEKSEIFDDQFSVERPDGSNFTLKIRSTKLEDSAMYFCASSRDHKIRETQYFGPGTRLLVL.

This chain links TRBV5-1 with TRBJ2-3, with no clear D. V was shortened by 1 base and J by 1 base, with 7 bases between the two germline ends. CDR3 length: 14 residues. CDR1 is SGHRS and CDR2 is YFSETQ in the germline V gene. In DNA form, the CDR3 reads TGCGCCAGCAGCTTGTCGATGGGCACAGATACGCAGTATTTT. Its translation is CASSLSMGTDTQYF.

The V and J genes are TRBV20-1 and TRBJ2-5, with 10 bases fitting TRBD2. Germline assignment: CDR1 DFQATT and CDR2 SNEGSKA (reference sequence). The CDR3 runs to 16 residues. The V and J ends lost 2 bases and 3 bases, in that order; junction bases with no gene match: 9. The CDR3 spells CSARLSGGPPEETQYF. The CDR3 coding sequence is TGCAGTGCTAGACTTAGCGGGGGGCCCCCAGAAGAGACCCAGTACTTC.

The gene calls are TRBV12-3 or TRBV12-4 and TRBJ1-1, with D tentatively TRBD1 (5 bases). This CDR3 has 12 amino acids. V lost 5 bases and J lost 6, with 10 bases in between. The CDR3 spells CASSRGSPEAFF. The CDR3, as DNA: TGTGCCAGCAGTCGGGGCAGCCCTGAAGCTTTCTTT.

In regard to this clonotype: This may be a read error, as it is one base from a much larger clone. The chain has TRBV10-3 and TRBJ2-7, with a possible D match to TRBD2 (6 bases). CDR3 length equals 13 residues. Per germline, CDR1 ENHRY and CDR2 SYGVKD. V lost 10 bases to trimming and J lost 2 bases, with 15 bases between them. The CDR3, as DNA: TGTGCCAGCAGCCCCGGGAGTACCTACGAGCAGTACTTC. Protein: CASSPGSTYEQYF.

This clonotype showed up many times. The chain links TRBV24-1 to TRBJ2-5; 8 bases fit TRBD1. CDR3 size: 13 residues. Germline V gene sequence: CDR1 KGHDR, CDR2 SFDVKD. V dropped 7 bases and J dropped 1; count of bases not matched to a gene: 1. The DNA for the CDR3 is TGTGCCACCAGAGACAGGGGCCAAGAGACCCAGTACTTC. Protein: CATRDRGQETQYF.

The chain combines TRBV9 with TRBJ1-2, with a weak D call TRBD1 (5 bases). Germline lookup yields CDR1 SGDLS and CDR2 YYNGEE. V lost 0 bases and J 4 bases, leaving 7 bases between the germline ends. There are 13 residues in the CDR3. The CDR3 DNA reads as TGTGCCAGCAGCGTAGAGGGGAGCTATGGCTACACCTTC. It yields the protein CASSVEGSYGYTF.

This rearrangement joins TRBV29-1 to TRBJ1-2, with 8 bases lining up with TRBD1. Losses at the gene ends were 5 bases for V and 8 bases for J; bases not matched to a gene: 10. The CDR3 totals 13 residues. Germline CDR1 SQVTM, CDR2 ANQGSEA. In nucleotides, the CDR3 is TGCAGCGTTAGACAGGGACAGGCTACGGGCTACACCTTC. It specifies CSVRQGQATGYTF.

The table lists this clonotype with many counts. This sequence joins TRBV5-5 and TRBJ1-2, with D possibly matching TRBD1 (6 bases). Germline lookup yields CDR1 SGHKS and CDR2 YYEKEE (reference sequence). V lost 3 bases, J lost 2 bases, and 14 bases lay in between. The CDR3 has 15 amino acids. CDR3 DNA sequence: TGTGCCAGCAGCTCCAGGACAGAATGGAACTATGGCTACACCTTC. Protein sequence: CASSSRTEWNYGYTF.